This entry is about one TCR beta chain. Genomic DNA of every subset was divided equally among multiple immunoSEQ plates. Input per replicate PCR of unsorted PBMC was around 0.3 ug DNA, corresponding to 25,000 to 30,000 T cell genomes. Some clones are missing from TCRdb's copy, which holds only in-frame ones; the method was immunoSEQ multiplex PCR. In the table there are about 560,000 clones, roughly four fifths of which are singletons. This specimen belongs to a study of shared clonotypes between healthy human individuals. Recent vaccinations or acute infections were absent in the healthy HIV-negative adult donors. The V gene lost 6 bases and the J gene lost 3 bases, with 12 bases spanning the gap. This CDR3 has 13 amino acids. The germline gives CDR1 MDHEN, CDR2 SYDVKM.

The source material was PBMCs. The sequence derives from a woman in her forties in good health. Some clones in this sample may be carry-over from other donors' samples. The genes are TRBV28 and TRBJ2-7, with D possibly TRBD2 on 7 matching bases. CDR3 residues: CASSIGGGYEQYF. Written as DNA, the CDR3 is TGTGCCAGCAGCATAGGGGGGGGCTACGAGCAGTACTTC.